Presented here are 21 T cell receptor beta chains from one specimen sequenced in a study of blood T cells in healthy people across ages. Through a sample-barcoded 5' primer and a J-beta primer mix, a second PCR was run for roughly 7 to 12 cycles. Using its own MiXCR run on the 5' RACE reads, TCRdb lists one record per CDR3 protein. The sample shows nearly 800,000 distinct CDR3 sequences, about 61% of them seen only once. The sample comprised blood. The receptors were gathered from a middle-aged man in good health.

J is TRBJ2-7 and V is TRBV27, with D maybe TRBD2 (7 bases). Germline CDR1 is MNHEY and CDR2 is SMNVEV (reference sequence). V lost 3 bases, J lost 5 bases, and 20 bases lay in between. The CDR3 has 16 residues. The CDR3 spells CASSLLKGGAGNEQYF. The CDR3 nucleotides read TGTGCCAGCAGTTTGCTAAAGGGGGGGGCAGGGAACGAGCAGTACTTC.

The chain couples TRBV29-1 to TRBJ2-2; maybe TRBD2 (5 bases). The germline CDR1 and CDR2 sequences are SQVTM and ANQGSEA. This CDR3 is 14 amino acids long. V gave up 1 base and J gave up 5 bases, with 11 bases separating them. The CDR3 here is CSVEAGGWTGELFF. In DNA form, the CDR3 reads TGCAGCGTTGAAGCCGGAGGATGGACCGGGGAGCTGTTTTTT.

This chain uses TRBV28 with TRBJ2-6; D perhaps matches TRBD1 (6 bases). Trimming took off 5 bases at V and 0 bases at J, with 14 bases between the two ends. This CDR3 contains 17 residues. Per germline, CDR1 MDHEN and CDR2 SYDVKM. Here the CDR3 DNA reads TGTGCCAGCAGTACACAGGGTGCGGCCTCTGGGGCCAACGTCCTGACTTTC. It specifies CASSTQGAASGANVLTF.

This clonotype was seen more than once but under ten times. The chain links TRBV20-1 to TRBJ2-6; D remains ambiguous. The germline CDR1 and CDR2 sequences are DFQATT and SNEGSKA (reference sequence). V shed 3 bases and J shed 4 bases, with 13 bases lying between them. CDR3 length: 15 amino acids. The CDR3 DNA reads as TGCAGTGCTAGTCAGTCCTCGTCGGGGGCCAACGTCCTGACTTTC. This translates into CSASQSSSGANVLTF.

CDR3 sequence (DNA): TGTGCCAGCGGACCTAGCGGCAGCACAGATACGCAGTATTTT. This codes for CASGPSGSTDTQYF. V is TRBV6-1 and J is TRBJ2-3; 7 nucleotides align to TRBD2. V lost 8 bases to trimming and J lost 0 bases; unmatched junction nucleotides: 5. Germline CDR1 MNHNS, CDR2 SASEGT. This CDR3 has 14 amino acids.

The CDR3 loop is CASSQEAQGTDTQYF. In DNA, the CDR3 is TGTGCCAGCTCCCAGGAGGCCCAAGGCACAGATACGCAGTATTTT. V gene TRBV2 combines with J gene TRBJ2-3, with TRBD2 as a possible D gene (5 bases). Trimming removed 8 bases at V and 1 base at J, with 16 bases between. CDR1 and CDR2 (germline): SNHLY, FYNNEI. The CDR3 totals 15 residues.

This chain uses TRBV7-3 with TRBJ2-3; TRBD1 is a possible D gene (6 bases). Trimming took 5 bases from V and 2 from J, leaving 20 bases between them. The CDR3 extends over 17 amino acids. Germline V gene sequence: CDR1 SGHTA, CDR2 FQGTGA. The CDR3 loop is CASSRGGGPKYTDTQYF. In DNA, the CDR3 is TGTGCCAGCAGCCGGGGTGGGGGCCCGAAATACACAGATACGCAGTATTTT. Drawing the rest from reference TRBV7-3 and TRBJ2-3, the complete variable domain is GAGVSQTPSNKVTEKGKYVELRCDPISGHTALYWYRQSLGQGPEFLIYFQGTGAADDSGLPNDRFFAVRPEGSVSTLKIQRTERGDSAVYLCASSRGGGPKYTDTQYFGPGTRLTVL.

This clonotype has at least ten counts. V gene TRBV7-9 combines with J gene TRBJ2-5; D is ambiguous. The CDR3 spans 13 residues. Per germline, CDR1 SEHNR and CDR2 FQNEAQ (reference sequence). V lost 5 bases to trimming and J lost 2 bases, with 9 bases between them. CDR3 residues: CASSVRRQETQYF. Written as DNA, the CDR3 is TGTGCCAGCAGCGTAAGGCGGCAAGAGACCCAGTACTTC.

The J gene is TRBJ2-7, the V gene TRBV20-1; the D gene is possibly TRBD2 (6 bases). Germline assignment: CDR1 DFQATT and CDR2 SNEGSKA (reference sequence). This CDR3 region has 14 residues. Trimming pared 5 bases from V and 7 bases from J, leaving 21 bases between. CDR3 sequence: CSAAHPIRDLEQYF. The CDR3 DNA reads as TGCAGTGCTGCCCATCCAATCCGGGACTTAGAGCAGTACTTC.

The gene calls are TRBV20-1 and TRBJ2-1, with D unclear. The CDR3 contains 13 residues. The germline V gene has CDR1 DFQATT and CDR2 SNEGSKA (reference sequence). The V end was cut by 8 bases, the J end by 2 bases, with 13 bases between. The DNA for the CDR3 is TGCAGTACTACCCGCGGTGCCTACAATGAGCAGTTCTTC. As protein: CSTTRGAYNEQFF.

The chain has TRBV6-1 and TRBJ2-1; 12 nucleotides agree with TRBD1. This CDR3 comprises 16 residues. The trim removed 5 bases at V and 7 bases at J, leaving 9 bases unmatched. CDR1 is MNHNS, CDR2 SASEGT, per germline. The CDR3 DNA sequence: TGTGCCAGCAGTTCCGGGACAGGGGGCGTTCTGAATGAGCAGTTCTTC. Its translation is CASSSGTGGVLNEQFF.

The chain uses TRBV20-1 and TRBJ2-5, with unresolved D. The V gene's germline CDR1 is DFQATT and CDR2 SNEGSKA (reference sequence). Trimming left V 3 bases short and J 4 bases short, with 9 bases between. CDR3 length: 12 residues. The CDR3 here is CSASATGETQYF. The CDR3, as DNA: TGCAGTGCTAGCGCTACGGGAGAGACCCAGTACTTC.

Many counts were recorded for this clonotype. This CDR3 reads CASSLGARLAGAEQYF. The DNA of the CDR3 is TGCGCCAGCAGCTTGGGAGCTAGGCTAGCGGGAGCCGAGCAGTACTTC. The gene calls are TRBV5-1 and TRBJ2-7; 10 bases fit TRBD2. This CDR3 spans 16 amino acids. J was trimmed by 6 bases and V by 0 bases; bases with no gene match: 9. The germline V gene encodes CDR1 SGHRS and CDR2 YFSETQ.

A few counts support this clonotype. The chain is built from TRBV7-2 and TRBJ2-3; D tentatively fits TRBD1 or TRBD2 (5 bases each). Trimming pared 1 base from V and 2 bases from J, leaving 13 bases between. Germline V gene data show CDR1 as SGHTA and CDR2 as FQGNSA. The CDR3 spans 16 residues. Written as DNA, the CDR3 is TGTGCCAGCAGCTTAGGGGTTATGGGGGACACAGATACGCAGTATTTT. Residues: CASSLGVMGDTDTQYF. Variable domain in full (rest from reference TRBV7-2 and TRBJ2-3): GAGVSQSPSNKVTEKGKDVELRCDPISGHTALYWYRQSLGQGLEFLIYFQGNSAPDKSGLPSDRFSAERTGGSVSTLTIQRTQQEDSAVYLCASSLGVMGDTDTQYFGPGTRLTVL.

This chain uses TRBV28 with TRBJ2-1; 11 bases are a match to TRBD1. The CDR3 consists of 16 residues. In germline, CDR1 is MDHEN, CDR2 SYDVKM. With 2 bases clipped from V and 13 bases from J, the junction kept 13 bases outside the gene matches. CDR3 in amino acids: CASSLPGTGGHRTQFF. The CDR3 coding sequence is TGTGCCAGCAGTTTACCCGGGACAGGGGGACATCGGACTCAGTTCTTC.

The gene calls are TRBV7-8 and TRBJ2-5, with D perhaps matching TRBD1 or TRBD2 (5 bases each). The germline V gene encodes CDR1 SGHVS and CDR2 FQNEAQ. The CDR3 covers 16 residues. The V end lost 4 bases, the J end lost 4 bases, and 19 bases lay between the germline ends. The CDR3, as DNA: TGTGCCAGCAGCTCCTCAGGGACGGACGAGGGAGAGACCCAGTACTTC. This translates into CASSSSGTDEGETQYF.

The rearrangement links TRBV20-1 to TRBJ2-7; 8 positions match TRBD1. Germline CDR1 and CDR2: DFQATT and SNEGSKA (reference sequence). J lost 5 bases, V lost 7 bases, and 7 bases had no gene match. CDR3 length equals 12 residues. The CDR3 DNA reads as TGCAGTGTCCCGACAGGGGCAGACGAGCAGTACTTC. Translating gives CSVPTGADEQYF.

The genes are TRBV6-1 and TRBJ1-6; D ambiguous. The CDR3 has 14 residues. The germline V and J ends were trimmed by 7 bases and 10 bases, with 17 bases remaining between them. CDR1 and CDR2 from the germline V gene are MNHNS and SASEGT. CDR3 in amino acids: CASNKEGGQSPLHF. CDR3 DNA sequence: TGTGCCAGCAATAAGGAGGGAGGGCAGTCACCCCTCCACTTT.

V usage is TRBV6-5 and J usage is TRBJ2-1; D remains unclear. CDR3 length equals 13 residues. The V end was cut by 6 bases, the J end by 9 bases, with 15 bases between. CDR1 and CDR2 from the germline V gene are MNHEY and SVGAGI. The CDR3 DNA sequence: TGTGCCAGCAGCATTCTCGGCGGCGGTGAGCAGTTCTTC. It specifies CASSILGGGEQFF.

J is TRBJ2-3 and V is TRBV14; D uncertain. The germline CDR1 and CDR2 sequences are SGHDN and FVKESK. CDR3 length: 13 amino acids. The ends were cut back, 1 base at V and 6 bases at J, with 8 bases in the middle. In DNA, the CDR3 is TGTGCCAGCAGCCAAGGCCATAAGGATACGCAGTATTTT. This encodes CASSQGHKDTQYF.

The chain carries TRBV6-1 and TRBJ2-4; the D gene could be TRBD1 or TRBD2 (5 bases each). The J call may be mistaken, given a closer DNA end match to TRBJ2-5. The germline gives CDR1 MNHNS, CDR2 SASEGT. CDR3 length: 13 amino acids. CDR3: CASSEAGDGTQYF. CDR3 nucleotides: TGTGCCAGCAGTGAAGCCGGGGACGGGACCCAGTACTTC.